This entry describes one T cell receptor (beta chain). Its antigen is unknown. This sample is part of a study of cytomegalovirus exposure and HLA in healthy donors. Study information: HLA-typed donors contributed some 85 million unique TCRs, which were held in an early data release. Study-wide results and caveats: A later analysis appeared to link common viral pathogens to several of the most significant clusters. Information on immune exposure was restricted to one variable (CMV serostatus). Reports state that TCR beta sequences accurately predicted most subjects' HLA-A and HLA-B alleles.

Per the germline V gene, CDR1 is SGDLS and CDR2 is YYNGEE. V lost 4 bases, J lost 8 bases, and 8 bases stayed unmatched. This CDR3 is built from 14 residues. 13 Jbeta primers and 60 Vbeta primers were used for the PCR. Assay: immunoSEQ multiplex PCR; the TCRdb copy retains only in-frame clones and omits some. The data hold fewer than 130,000 clones, with over 60% observed a single time. V gene TRBV9 combines with J gene TRBJ1-2; TRBD1 matches 10 bases. The sequencing input was PBMCs. The source of this sequence is a man aged 25-40 years in good health and CMV-seropositive. The chain's CDR3 is CASSRDRGGDGYTF. CDR3 DNA: TGTGCCAGCAGCCGGGACAGGGGCGGGGACGGCTACACCTTC.